This passage covers 12 T cell receptor beta chains from one sample sequenced in a study of blood T cells in healthy people across ages. A second PCR, run for about 6 to 11 cycles, used a sample-barcoded 5' primer plus a J-beta primer mix. TCRdb recomputed calls from the 5' RACE reads with MiXCR, one row per CDR3 protein. The repertoire holds about 640,000 distinct CDR3 sequences, with under 70% as singletons. Sequences were obtained from blood. These receptors came from a man aged 55 to 70 in good health.

The chain carries TRBV28 and TRBJ1-2, with D possibly matching TRBD1 (5 bases). V was clipped by 5 bases and J by 5 bases, with 15 bases between them. The germline V gene encodes CDR1 MDHEN and CDR2 SYDVKM. CDR3 size: 14 residues. CDR3 loop: CASSGAAPFYGYTF. In nucleotides, the CDR3 is TGTGCCAGCAGTGGGGCGGCACCCTTTTATGGCTACACCTTC.

The chain recombines TRBV20-1 with TRBJ1-1, with TRBD1 as a possible D gene (6 bases). The CDR3 is 14 amino acids. V was cut by 1 base and J by 0 bases, with 9 bases left in between. CDR1 is DFQATT and CDR2 is SNEGSKA in the germline V gene (reference sequence). Here the CDR3 DNA reads TGCAGTGCTAGAGTGGCAGGGGTGAACACTGAAGCTTTCTTT. Residues: CSARVAGVNTEAFF.

V usage is TRBV29-1 and J usage is TRBJ1-2; weak D call: TRBD1 (5 bases). The CDR3 is 12 residues long. The germline V gene encodes CDR1 SQVTM and CDR2 ANQGSEA. Trimming removed 2 bases at V and 2 bases at J, with 6 bases between. The CDR3: CSVEWDNYGYTF. Written as DNA, the CDR3 is TGCAGCGTTGAATGGGACAACTATGGCTACACCTTC.

V gene TRBV6-1 combines with J gene TRBJ1-1; a possible D gene is TRBD1 (6 bases). The V gene's germline CDR1 is MNHNS and CDR2 SASEGT. Trimming left V 5 bases short and J 11 bases short, with 15 bases between. The CDR3 length is 12 residues. In nucleotides, the CDR3 is TGTGCCAGCAGTCCCCGGGGGCTTGGGGCTTTCTTT. It encodes CASSPRGLGAFF.

Comment on this clonotype: A clone one base away is much larger, so this may be a read error. This chain joins TRBV29-1 and TRBJ2-1; D uncertain. The CDR3 spans 11 residues. Germline V gives CDR1 SQVTM, CDR2 ANQGSEA. V lost 7 bases and J lost 10, with 14 bases in between. In DNA form, the CDR3 reads TGCAGCGGTGCCCGGACGGAAGAGCAGTTCTTC. Protein sequence: CSGARTEEQFF.

In the case of this clonotype: A much bigger clone sits one base away, suggesting this may be a read error. The chain combines TRBV5-5 with TRBJ1-2; D not certain. Germline V gene data show CDR1 as SGHKS and CDR2 as YYEKEE (reference sequence). CDR3 length equals 13 residues. Trimming pared 1 base from V and 7 bases from J, leaving 11 bases between. The chain's CDR3 is CASSLNTGGGYTF. CDR3 nucleotides: TGTGCCAGCAGCTTGAACACCGGCGGTGGCTACACCTTC.

The sample holds a few counts of this clonotype. This sequence joins TRBV29-1 and TRBJ2-7; D not certain. The tail of the sequence fits TRBJ2-5 better, so the J call may be wrong. Germline CDR1 and CDR2: SQVTM and ANQGSEA. The CDR3 is 14 amino acids. The CDR3 coding sequence is TGCAGCGTTGAAAAAGGCAGCCTGGGGGAGACCCAGTACTTC. This encodes CSVEKGSLGETQYF.

This clonotype came up a few times. V gene TRBV9 combines with J gene TRBJ2-6; D gene unclear. Trimming removed 4 bases at V and 2 bases at J, with 7 bases between. Germline assignment: CDR1 SGDLS and CDR2 YYNGEE. CDR3 size: 14 residues. The CDR3 loop is CASSSYTGANVLTF. The CDR3 DNA sequence: TGTGCCAGCAGCTCATATACTGGGGCCAACGTCCTGACTTTC.

In the case of this clonotype: A much larger clone differs by one base, so this may be a read error. The genes are TRBV2 and TRBJ2-4; D may be TRBD1 (6 bases). The V gene lost 1 base and the J gene lost 12 bases, with 13 bases spanning the gap. There are 13 residues in the CDR3. Germline V gives CDR1 SNHLY, CDR2 FYNNEI. CDR3 region: CASSEVPRGNQYF. The CDR3 DNA reads TGTGCCAGCAGTGAAGTTCCCAGGGGCAATCAGTACTTC.

The V call is TRBV20-1, the J call TRBJ2-1; either TRBD1 or TRBD2 may fit D (5 bases each). Germline V gives CDR1 DFQATT, CDR2 SNEGSKA (reference sequence). Trimming shortened V by 3 bases and J by 2 bases, and 8 bases separated the two germline ends. The CDR3 has 13 amino acids. The CDR3 region has the DNA TGCAGTGCTAGCGGGGCGACCTACAATGAGCAGTTCTTC. Its protein is CSASGATYNEQFF.

This chain joins TRBV3-1 and TRBJ1-2; 12 positions match TRBD1. CDR3 size: 16 residues. In germline, CDR1 is LGHDT, CDR2 YNNKEL (reference sequence). The ends lost 3 bases at V and 8 bases at J; junction bases unmatched: 10. The CDR3: CASSQASTGTGGGYTF. The CDR3 DNA follows: TGTGCCAGCAGCCAGGCCTCTACCGGGACAGGGGGCGGCTACACCTTC.

The J gene is TRBJ2-5, the V gene TRBV27; 8 nucleotides agree with TRBD2. The CDR3 totals 13 residues. From germline, CDR1 is MNHEY and CDR2 SMNVEV (reference sequence). With 8 bases clipped from V and 4 bases from J, the junction kept 6 bases outside the gene matches. CDR3 sequence: CASSDSGAETQYF. DNA for the CDR3: TGTGCCAGCTCCGATAGCGGGGCAGAGACCCAGTACTTC.